A single count supports the clone carrying this TCR beta chain. Original processing methods: Using reference gene primer amplification, nucleated cell counts were estimated. Profiling relied on immunoSEQ multiplex PCR, and the TCRdb table lists in-frame clones only, not all of them. That table furnishes V, J and clone size, whereas the DNA furnished D and trimming. The table includes roughly 330,000 clones, 86% detected once. The sample comes from a study of blood T cell repertoires in COVID-19. Trimming left V 0 bases short and J 7 bases short, with 21 bases between. This CDR3 has 16 residues. Germline values: CDR1 SQVTM, CDR2 ANQGSEA.

Sequenced: peripheral blood. The V and J genes are TRBV29-1 and TRBJ1-2; D not resolved. The clonotype was recovered from a woman aged 45-65 years with acute or convalescent COVID-19. Written as DNA, the CDR3 is TGCAGCGTTGAAGAAACGGCGGGTTGGGCCCTTGGTGGCTACACCTTC. Protein: CSVEETAGWALGGYTF.